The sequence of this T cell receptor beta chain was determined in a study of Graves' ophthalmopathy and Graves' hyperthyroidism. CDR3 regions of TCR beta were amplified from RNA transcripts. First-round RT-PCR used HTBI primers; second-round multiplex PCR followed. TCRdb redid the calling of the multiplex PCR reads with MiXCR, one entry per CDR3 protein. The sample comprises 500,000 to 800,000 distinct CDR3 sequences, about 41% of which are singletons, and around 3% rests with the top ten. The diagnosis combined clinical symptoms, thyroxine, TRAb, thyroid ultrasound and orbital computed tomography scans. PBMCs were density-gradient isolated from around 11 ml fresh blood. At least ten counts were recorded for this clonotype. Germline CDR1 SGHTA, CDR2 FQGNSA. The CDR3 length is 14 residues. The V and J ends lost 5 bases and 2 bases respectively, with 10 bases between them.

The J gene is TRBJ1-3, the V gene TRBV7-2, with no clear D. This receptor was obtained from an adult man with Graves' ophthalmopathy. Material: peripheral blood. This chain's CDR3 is CASSRPLPGNTIYF. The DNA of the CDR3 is TGTGCCAGCAGCCGTCCTCTACCTGGAAACACCATATATTTT.